This T cell receptor beta chain was recorded in a study of tumor-infiltrating lymphocytes in primary liver carcinoma. For this clonotype: The germline gene is not matched at one end of the junction; a read error may be the cause.

The germline V gene encodes CDR1 SGHAT and CDR2 FQNNGV. The CDR3 is 12 amino acids. Bulk tissue was left unsorted, and RNA and DNA were co-extracted from 20-30 mg of it. Those patients suffered from chronic HBV infection and were treatment-naive. A constant-region primer served to make TCR beta cDNA from about 500 ng total RNA. ARM-PCR was slightly modified, and three nested multiplex PCR rounds with it gave rise to the TCR beta libraries. Rounds one and two of PCR, each of roughly 10 cycles, were primed with TRBV1-TRBV30 forward primers and a C-beta reverse primer. TCRdb ran MiXCR on the multiplex PCR reads and lists one entry per CDR3 protein. The sample comprises 90,000 to 150,000 distinct CDR3 sequences, around two thirds of which are singletons, and roughly 9% rests with the top ten.

This chain connects TRBV11-2 to TRBJ1-2; the D is unclear. The sequenced material came from liver tumor tissue from sampling region 1. Regarding subset: tumor region T1, superior pole. This clonotype was sampled from a woman aged 55-75 years with primary liver carcinoma and hepatitis B virus infection. The CDR3 DNA is TGTGCCAGCAGTCTGGGCACCTATGGCAACACCTTC. Its translation: CASSLGTYGNTF.